This T cell receptor beta chain was found in a study of molecular identifiers for immune sequencing clone quantification. Trimming removed 6 bases from V and 6 bases from J; junction bases left unmatched: 4. Germline V gene data show CDR1 as MDHEN and CDR2 as SYDVKM. This CDR3 comprises 13 residues. General study points: Barcode collisions between identical TCR molecules could shrink estimates of highly expanded clone sizes. Clones that had above 20 RNA copies took up over 98% of effector molecules but under 1% in naive cells.

A CD8+CD4-CCR7+CD45RA+ gate was used to sort naive CD8 T cells. Previously described methods and listed TCR primers were employed for the bulk TCR libraries. TCRdb ran MiXCR on the PCR reads and lists one entry per CDR3 protein. The sample holds some 70,000 distinct CDR3 sequences, about a sixth seen once. This clonotype has at least ten counts. As yet, its antigen is unknown. The V call is TRBV28, the J call TRBJ1-5, with 8 positions matching TRBD1. Sample: naive CD8+ T cells from blood, with Jurkat cell RNA spiked in. Noted subset: FACS-sorted CD8+CD4-CCR7+CD45RA+ naive T cells. The TCR was taken from a human donor in good health. Some libraries in this study had Jurkat cell RNA spiked in. The CDR3 nucleotides are TGTGCCAGCAGCAACAGGGGGGGTCAGCCCCAGCATTTT. This sequence encodes CASSNRGGQPQHF.